A single sample gave rise to the 20 T cell receptor beta chains below, sequenced in a study of graft-versus-host responses after intestinal transplantation listed by TCRdb under 2021. The receptor library was made with the immunoSEQ multiplex PCR assay. The table was pulled from immuneACCESS by TCRdb, which kept in-frame rearrangements only. Such tables lose some clones; where checked, under half of the loss comes from unresolved V genes, and the rest has no known cause. This sample is represented by around 18,000 clones; over 90% of them were singletons. Clones ranked in the top ten supply more than 0.6% of the sample. Sequencing was performed on PBMCs, taken 23 days after intestinal transplant. The receptors here all came from a human patient who received an intestinal transplant, so some T cells may come from the graft donor.

The chain combines TRBV6-1 with TRBJ2-1; D assignment may be TRBD1 or TRBD2 (5 bases each). The CDR3 extends over 16 amino acids. Germline V gene lookup returns CDR1 MNHNS and CDR2 SASEGT. V lost 3 bases, J lost 2 bases, and 14 bases lay in between. The CDR3: CASSDPNGDPYNEQFF. The CDR3 DNA reads as TGTGCCAGCAGTGATCCGAACGGGGACCCCTACAATGAGCAGTTCTTC.

The chain joins TRBV5-4 to TRBJ2-2; 9 bases fit TRBD1. CDR1 is SGHNT and CDR2 is YYREEE in the germline V gene (reference sequence). The trim removed 2 bases at V and 7 bases at J, leaving 9 bases unmatched. The CDR3 is 16 amino acids. CDR3 sequence (DNA): TGTGCCAGCAGCTTAGGGACAGGGAGCCCGAACGGGGAGCTGTTTTTT. Translated, it gives CASSLGTGSPNGELFF.

The genes are TRBV6-5 and TRBJ1-4; possibly TRBD1 for D (6 bases). V was pared by 4 bases and J by 15 bases, with 12 bases between. The CDR3 loop spans 11 amino acids. Germline CDR1 MNHEY, CDR2 SVGAGI. CDR3 in amino acids: CASSWGRSLFF. CDR3 nucleotide sequence: TGTGCCAGCAGTTGGGGGCGCTCTTTGTTTTTT.

CDR3 DNA: TGTGCCAGCAGCTATACGACAGGGGGCTTGACAGATACGCAGTATTTT. The encoded protein is CASSYTTGGLTDTQYF. The chain carries TRBV5-6 and TRBJ2-3; 10 bases are a match to TRBD1. Germline V gives CDR1 SGHDT, CDR2 YYEEEE. V shed 3 bases and J 3 bases; nucleotides not matched to a gene: 7. The CDR3 runs to 16 residues.

For this clone: Other DNA sequences within the sample encode an identical CDR3. The chain joins TRBV28 to TRBJ2-7, with 8 bases lining up with TRBD1. The CDR3 length is 12 residues. J lost 12 bases, V lost 4 bases, and 8 bases had no gene match. CDR1 is MDHEN, CDR2 SYDVKM, per germline. The DNA of the CDR3 is TGTGCCAGCAGTTATTCACAGGGGGAAAGGTACTTC. Translated: CASSYSQGERYF.

The chain couples TRBV18 to TRBJ1-5, with D uncertain. Germline CDR1 reads KGHSH; CDR2 reads LQKENI. V gave up 8 bases and J gave up 2 bases, with 13 bases separating them. The CDR3 spans 14 residues. CDR3 residues: CASAGLNGNQPQHF. For the CDR3, the DNA is TGTGCCAGCGCCGGGCTTAACGGCAATCAGCCCCAGCATTTT.

V usage is TRBV6-4 and J usage is TRBJ2-3, with D possibly called TRBD1 or TRBD2 (5 bases each). Trimming took 4 bases from V and 2 from J, leaving 10 bases between them. The CDR3 spans 14 residues. Germline values: CDR1 MRHNA, CDR2 SNTAGT. The CDR3 here is CASSGGTATDTQYF. CDR3 sequence (DNA): TGTGCCAGCAGTGGTGGGACGGCCACAGATACGCAGTATTTT.

V is TRBV4-3 and J is TRBJ2-7; TRBD1 matches at 12 bases. With 3 bases clipped from V and 7 bases from J, the junction kept 4 bases outside the gene matches. The CDR3 runs 14 residues. The germline CDR1 and CDR2 sequences are LGHNA and YSLEER. CDR3 bases: TGCGCCAGCAGCCAGGGACAGGGGGCGAATGAGCAGTACTTC. As protein: CASSQGQGANEQYF.

The chain joins TRBV7-9 to TRBJ1-2, with TRBD1 as a possible D gene (5 bases). V dropped 8 bases and J dropped 4 bases, with 20 bases sitting between them. The CDR3 length is 15 residues. Germline values: CDR1 SEHNR, CDR2 FQNEAQ (reference sequence). The CDR3 here is CASEAIQGTPYGYTF. The CDR3 DNA sequence: TGTGCCAGCGAGGCTATCCAAGGGACGCCCTATGGCTACACCTTC.

This clone was seen only a few times. The chain joins TRBV7-9 to TRBJ1-3; D may be TRBD1 (5 bases). The V end lost 6 bases, the J end lost 0 bases, and 12 bases lay between the germline ends. This CDR3 spans 15 amino acids. The germline V gene has CDR1 SEHNR and CDR2 FQNEAQ (reference sequence). CDR3 sequence (DNA): TGTGCCAGCAGGCCGGACGGGACCTCTGGAAACACCATATATTTT. Translation gives CASRPDGTSGNTIYF.

The chain has TRBV9 and TRBJ2-1; 10 nucleotides align to TRBD1. CDR3 length: 17 amino acids. The V gene end was trimmed by 4 bases and the J gene end by 4 bases; junction bases not matched to a gene: 11. Germline V lookup: CDR1 SGDLS, CDR2 YYNGEE. The CDR3 protein is CASSPKSGGQGYNEQFF. The CDR3 coding sequence is TGTGCCAGCAGCCCCAAGTCGGGGGGACAGGGGTACAATGAGCAGTTCTTC.

This rearrangement joins TRBV4-1 to TRBJ2-1, with TRBD2 identical over 10 bases. Per germline, CDR1 MGHRA and CDR2 YSYEKL. This CDR3 region has 16 residues. V lost 1 base to trimming and J lost 7 bases; unmatched junction nucleotides: 7. CDR3 nucleotide sequence: TGCGCCAGCAGCCAAGGGAGCGGGAGGGCCCTTAATGAGCAGTTCTTC. Translation gives CASSQGSGRALNEQFF.

This clone was seen a single time. V and J are TRBV14 and TRBJ2-7; the D is unclear. Germline V gene lookup returns CDR1 SGHDN and CDR2 FVKESK. The V end lost 0 bases, the J end lost 3 bases, and 12 bases lay between the germline ends. The CDR3 runs to 15 residues. CDR3 region: CASSQEGRPDYEQYF. DNA for the CDR3: TGTGCCAGCAGCCAAGAAGGGCGTCCCGACTACGAGCAGTACTTC.

In nucleotides, the CDR3 is TGTGCCAGTGGGACAGGGGGCAACCCGTCCTATGGCTACACCTTC. This gives the protein CASGTGGNPSYGYTF. This chain joins TRBV19 and TRBJ1-2; 12 nucleotides align to TRBD1. Germline CDR1 reads LNHDA; CDR2 reads SQIVND (reference sequence). Trimming cost V 8 bases and J 4 bases; bases outside gene matches: 8. The CDR3 length is 15 residues.

The CDR3: CASSLGEMNTEAFF. CDR3 nucleotide sequence: TGTGCCAGCAGCTTAGGGGAAATGAACACTGAAGCTTTCTTT. This chain connects TRBV7-9 to TRBJ1-1; no clear D gene. This CDR3 spans 14 amino acids. V was cut by 1 base and J by 0 bases, with 6 bases left in between. Germline CDR1 is SEHNR and CDR2 is FQNEAQ (reference sequence).

This clone was recorded only once. The V and J genes are TRBV7-7 and TRBJ2-7; 8 nucleotides line up with TRBD2. The V gene's germline CDR1 is SSHAT and CDR2 FNYEAQ (reference sequence). V lost 3 bases, J lost 3 bases, and 10 bases stayed unmatched. This CDR3 comprises 16 residues. The CDR3 protein is CASSLASGTRDYEQYF. For the CDR3, the DNA is TGTGCCAGCAGCTTGGCGTCCGGGACTAGGGACTACGAGCAGTACTTC.

The gene calls are TRBV2 and TRBJ2-7, with 8 positions matching TRBD1. V trimming: 10 bases; J trimming: 5 bases; junction bases outside the gene matches: 13. The CDR3 has 14 amino acids. Germline-derived CDR1 and CDR2 are SNHLY and FYNNEI. The CDR3 here is CATTSEDRANEQYF. The CDR3 DNA follows: TGTGCCACCACCTCTGAGGACAGGGCCAACGAGCAGTACTTC.

The V and J genes are TRBV11-2 and TRBJ2-7, with 10 bases aligning to TRBD1. Germline V gives CDR1 SGHAT, CDR2 FQNNGV. Unmatched junction bases numbered 8, after V lost 0 bases and J lost 3 bases. The CDR3 extends over 17 amino acids. CDR3 amino acids: CASSLDGVGTGVYEQYF. CDR3 nucleotides: TGTGCCAGCAGCTTAGATGGCGTCGGGACAGGGGTCTACGAGCAGTACTTC.

The chain uses TRBV7-6 and TRBJ2-3; 12 nucleotides agree with TRBD1. The J segment lost 3 bases and the V segment lost 4 bases, leaving 11 bases of the junction unmatched. Germline V CDR1 and CDR2: SGHVS, FNYEAQ. The CDR3 contains 18 residues. CDR3 residues: CASSSPGQGATLTDTQYF. The CDR3 region has the DNA TGTGCCAGCAGCTCCCCGGGACAGGGGGCGACCCTTACAGATACGCAGTATTTT.

The chain has TRBV7-9 and TRBJ1-6; tentatively, D is TRBD1 (5 bases). This CDR3 spans 12 amino acids. Deletions cut 6 bases from V and 9 bases from J, with 9 bases between. The germline V gene encodes CDR1 SEHNR and CDR2 FQNEAQ (reference sequence). DNA for the CDR3: TGTGCCAGCAGGCAGGGACCTTCACCCCTCCACTTT. Its protein product is CASRQGPSPLHF.